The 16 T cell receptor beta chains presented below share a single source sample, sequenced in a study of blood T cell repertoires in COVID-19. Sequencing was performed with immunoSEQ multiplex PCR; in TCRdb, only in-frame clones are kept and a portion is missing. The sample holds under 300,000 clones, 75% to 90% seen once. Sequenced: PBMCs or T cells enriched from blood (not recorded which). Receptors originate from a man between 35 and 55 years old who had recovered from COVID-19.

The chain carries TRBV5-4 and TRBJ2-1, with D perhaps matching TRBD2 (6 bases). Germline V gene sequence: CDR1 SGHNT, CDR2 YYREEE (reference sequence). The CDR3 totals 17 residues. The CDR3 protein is CSTQVRTRGTSYNEQFF. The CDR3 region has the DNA TGTTCTACTCAAGTAAGGACCCGCGGGACCTCCTACAATGAGCAGTTCTTC.

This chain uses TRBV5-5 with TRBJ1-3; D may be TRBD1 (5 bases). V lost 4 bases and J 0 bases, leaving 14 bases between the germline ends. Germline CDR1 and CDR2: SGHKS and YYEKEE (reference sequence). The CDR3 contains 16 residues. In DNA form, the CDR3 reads TGTGCCAGCAGCCCCGGGGGACCGGCCTCTGGAAACACCATATATTTT. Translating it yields CASSPGGPASGNTIYF.

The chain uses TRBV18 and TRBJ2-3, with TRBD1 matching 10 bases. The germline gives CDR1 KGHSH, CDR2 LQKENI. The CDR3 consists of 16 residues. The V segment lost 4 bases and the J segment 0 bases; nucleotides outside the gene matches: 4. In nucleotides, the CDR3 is TGTGCCAGCTCACTGGACAGGGGGTGGAGCACAGATACGCAGTATTTT. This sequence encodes CASSLDRGWSTDTQYF.

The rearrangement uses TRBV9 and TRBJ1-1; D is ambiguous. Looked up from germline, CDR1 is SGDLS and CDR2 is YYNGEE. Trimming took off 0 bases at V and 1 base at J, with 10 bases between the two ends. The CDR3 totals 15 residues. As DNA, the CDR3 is TGTGCCAGCAGCGTAGAGCAATTTGGGAACACTGAAGCTTTCTTT. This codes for CASSVEQFGNTEAFF.

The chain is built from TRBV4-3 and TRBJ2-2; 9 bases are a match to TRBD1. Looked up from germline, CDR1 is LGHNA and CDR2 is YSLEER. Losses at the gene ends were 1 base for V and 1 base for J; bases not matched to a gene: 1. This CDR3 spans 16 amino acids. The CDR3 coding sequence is TGCGCCAGCAGCCAAGGACAGGGGGGGAACACCGGGGAGCTGTTTTTT. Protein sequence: CASSQGQGGNTGELFF.

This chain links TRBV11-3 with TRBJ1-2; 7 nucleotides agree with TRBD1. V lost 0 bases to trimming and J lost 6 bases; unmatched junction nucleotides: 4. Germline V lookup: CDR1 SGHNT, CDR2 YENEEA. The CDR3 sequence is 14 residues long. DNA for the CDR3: TGTGCCAGCAGCTTAGAGTGGGACAGCCATGGCTACACCTTC. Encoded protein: CASSLEWDSHGYTF.

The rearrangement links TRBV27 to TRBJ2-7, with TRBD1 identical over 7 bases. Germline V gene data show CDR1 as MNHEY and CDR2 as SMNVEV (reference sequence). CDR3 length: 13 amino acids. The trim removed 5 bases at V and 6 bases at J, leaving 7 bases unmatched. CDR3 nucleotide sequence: TGTGCCAGCAGTACCGGGACAGCATCCGAGCAGTACTTC. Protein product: CASSTGTASEQYF.

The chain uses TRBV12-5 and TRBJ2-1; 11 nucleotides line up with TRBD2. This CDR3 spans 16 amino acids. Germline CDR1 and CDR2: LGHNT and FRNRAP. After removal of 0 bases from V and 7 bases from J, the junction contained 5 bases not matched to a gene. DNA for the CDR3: TGTGCTAGTGGTTTGGTCACTAGCGGGGGTAGGAATGAGCAGTTCTTC. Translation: CASGLVTSGGRNEQFF.

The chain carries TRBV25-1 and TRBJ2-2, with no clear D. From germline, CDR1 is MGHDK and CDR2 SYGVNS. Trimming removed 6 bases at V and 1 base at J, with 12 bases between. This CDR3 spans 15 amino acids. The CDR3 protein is CASSPAHLNTGELFF. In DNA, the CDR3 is TGTGCCAGCAGCCCCGCACACCTGAACACCGGGGAGCTGTTTTTT. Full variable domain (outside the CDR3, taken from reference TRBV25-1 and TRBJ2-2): EADIYQTPRYLVIGTGKKITLECSQTMGHDKMYWYQQDPGMELHLIHYSYGVNSTEKGDLSSESTVSRIRTEHFPLTLESARPSHTSQYLCASSPAHLNTGELFFGEGSRLTVL.

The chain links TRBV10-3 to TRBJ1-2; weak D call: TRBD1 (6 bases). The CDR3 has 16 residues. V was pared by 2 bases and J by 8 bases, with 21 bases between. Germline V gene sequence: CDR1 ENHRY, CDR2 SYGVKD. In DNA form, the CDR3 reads TGTGCCATCAGTGAGCTACAGGGTCGGGGCCCTTCGGGCTACACCTTC. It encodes CAISELQGRGPSGYTF.

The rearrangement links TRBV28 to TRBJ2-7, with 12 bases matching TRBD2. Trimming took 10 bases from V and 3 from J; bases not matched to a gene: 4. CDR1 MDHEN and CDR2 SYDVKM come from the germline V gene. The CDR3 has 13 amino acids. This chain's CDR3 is CATRTSGIYEQYF. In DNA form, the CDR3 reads TGTGCCACCAGGACTAGCGGGATCTACGAGCAGTACTTC.

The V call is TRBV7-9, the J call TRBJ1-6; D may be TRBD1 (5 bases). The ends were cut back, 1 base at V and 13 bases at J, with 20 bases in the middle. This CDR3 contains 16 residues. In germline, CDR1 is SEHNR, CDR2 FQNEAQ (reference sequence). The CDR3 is CASSLVRGIVLIPLHF. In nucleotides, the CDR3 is TGTGCCAGCAGCTTAGTTCGGGGGATCGTATTGATTCCCCTCCACTTT.

This chain's CDR3 is CASSPTKTGATEAFF. CDR3 nucleotide sequence: TGTGCCAGCAGCCCAACCAAAACAGGGGCCACTGAAGCTTTCTTT. This chain uses TRBV7-9 with TRBJ1-1; 7 positions match TRBD1. The J segment lost 4 bases and the V segment lost 5 bases, leaving 10 bases of the junction unmatched. The V gene's germline CDR1 is SEHNR and CDR2 FQNEAQ (reference sequence). This CDR3 has 15 amino acids.

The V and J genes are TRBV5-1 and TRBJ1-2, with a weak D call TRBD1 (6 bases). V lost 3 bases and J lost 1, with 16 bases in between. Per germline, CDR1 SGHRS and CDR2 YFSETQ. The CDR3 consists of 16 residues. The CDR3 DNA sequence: TGCGCCAGCAGCTCCGGGACCGAGGGGGATAACTATGGCTACACCTTC. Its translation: CASSSGTEGDNYGYTF.

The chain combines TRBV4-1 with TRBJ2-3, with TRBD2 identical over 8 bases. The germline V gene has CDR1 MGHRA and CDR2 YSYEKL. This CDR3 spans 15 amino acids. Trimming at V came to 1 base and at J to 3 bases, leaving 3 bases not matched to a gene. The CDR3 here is CASSQVGLGTDTQYF. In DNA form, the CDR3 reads TGCGCCAGCAGCCAAGTGGGACTAGGAACAGATACGCAGTATTTT.

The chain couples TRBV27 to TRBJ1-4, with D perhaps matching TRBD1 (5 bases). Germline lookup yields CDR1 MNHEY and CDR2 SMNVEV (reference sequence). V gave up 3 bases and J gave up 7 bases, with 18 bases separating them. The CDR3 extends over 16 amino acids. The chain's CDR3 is CASSFLGVRQPEKLFF. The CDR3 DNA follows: TGTGCCAGCAGTTTTTTGGGCGTGAGACAGCCTGAAAAACTGTTTTTT.